The 8 T cell receptor beta chains reported below all come from one sample, sequenced in a study of blood T cell repertoires in COVID-19. Sequenced by immunoSEQ multiplex PCR; TCRdb stores in-frame clones only, minus some. This sample yields about 27,000 clones, of which about 91% are seen a single time; about 17% belongs to the top ten. What was sequenced was peripheral blood. These receptors were taken from a human donor with active COVID-19. The donor label of this sample is uncertain.

This chain connects TRBV2 to TRBJ2-5; 8 bases fit TRBD1. The ends lost 8 bases at V and 5 bases at J; junction bases unmatched: 7. The CDR3 loop spans 13 amino acids. Germline loops: CDR1 SNHLY, CDR2 FYNNEI. CDR3: CASSQGAGETQYF. CDR3 bases: TGTGCCAGCTCCCAGGGGGCTGGCGAGACCCAGTACTTC.

The chain employs TRBV29-1 and TRBJ2-1; the D gene is possibly TRBD2 (6 bases). The V end lost 4 bases, the J end lost 2 bases, and 15 bases lay between the germline ends. Germline-derived CDR1 and CDR2 are SQVTM and ANQGSEA. The CDR3 totals 15 residues. The CDR3, as DNA: TGCAGCGTTGTCTTCTTAGCGGAGGCCTACAATGAGCAGTTCTTC. Encoded protein: CSVVFLAEAYNEQFF.

The rearrangement uses TRBV4-3 and TRBJ2-3, with 9 bases that match TRBD2. Germline lookup yields CDR1 LGHNA and CDR2 YSLEER. After removal of 0 bases from V and 6 bases from J, the junction contained 19 bases not matched to a gene. This CDR3 has 20 amino acids. The CDR3 loop reads CASSQDLGVAGAPIQDTQYF. The CDR3 DNA follows: TGCGCCAGCAGCCAAGATCTGGGGGTAGCGGGAGCTCCAATCCAGGATACGCAGTATTTT.

This chain connects TRBV18 to TRBJ1-2; the match to TRBD1 covers 7 bases. The germline gives CDR1 KGHSH, CDR2 LQKENI. CDR3 length: 15 residues. Trimming at V came to 3 bases and at J to 0 bases, leaving 4 bases not matched to a gene. The CDR3 DNA reads as TGTGCCAGCTCACCCTGGGACAGAACTAACTATGGCTACACCTTC. Translation gives CASSPWDRTNYGYTF.

The J gene is TRBJ2-1, the V gene TRBV24-1; D uncertain. The CDR3 consists of 12 residues. The V end was cut by 5 bases, the J end by 15 bases, with 16 bases between. Germline values: CDR1 KGHDR, CDR2 SFDVKD. The CDR3 here is CATSAETTARFF. The CDR3 DNA sequence: TGTGCCACCAGTGCCGAGACAACCGCGAGGTTCTTC.

CDR3 in DNA: TGTGCCAGCCAGCCGGGACAGGGATACAATGAGCAGTTCTTC. Amino acid sequence: CASQPGQGYNEQFF. This chain links TRBV19 with TRBJ2-1; the match to TRBD1 covers 9 bases. With V trimmed by 9 bases and J by 4 bases, 7 bases remained unmatched. Per germline, CDR1 LNHDA and CDR2 SQIVND (reference sequence). CDR3 size: 14 residues.

In DNA, the CDR3 is TGTGCCAGCAGTTGGACAGGGGCCACCACAGATACGCAGTATTTT. As protein: CASSWTGATTDTQYF. The V and J genes are TRBV6-5 and TRBJ2-3, with TRBD1 matching over 9 bases. Germline V lookup: CDR1 MNHEY, CDR2 SVGAGI. The ends lost 4 bases at V and 2 bases at J; junction bases unmatched: 4. The CDR3 has 15 residues.

The genes are TRBV2 and TRBJ2-6; D uncertain. The V end was cut by 6 bases, the J end by 1 base, with 13 bases between. The CDR3 spans 16 residues. Germline V CDR1 and CDR2: SNHLY, FYNNEI. The DNA of the CDR3 is TGTGCCAGCAGCAACGAGTTAAGATCTGGGGCCAACGTCCTGACTTTC. It encodes CASSNELRSGANVLTF.